The following is a T cell receptor (beta chain) sequence with its context. The source of the sample is a study of blood T cell repertoires in COVID-19. Study-level background: Collection of acute and convalescent COVID-19 samples took place in the United States, Italy and Spain. PBMCs, B-cell-depleted T cells, or T cells provided the cDNA or gDNA that made up the material.

Germline CDR1 is MNHEY and CDR2 is SVGAGI. V lost 2 bases to trimming and J lost 9 bases, with 8 bases between them. The CDR3 is 13 amino acids. In the original processing: Scientists estimated how many nucleated cells there were by amplifying reference gene primers. TCRdb's table, derived via immunoSEQ multiplex PCR, lists solely in-frame clones and lacks some. The V and J calls and clone size are taken from that table; D and trimming were inferred from the DNA. Here the sample spans about 200,000 clones, around 80% being singletons. The chain uses TRBV6-5 and TRBJ1-6; D is possibly TRBD1 (5 bases). Material: peripheral blood. This sequence was found in a woman aged 80 or older with active or convalescent COVID-19. The CDR3: CASSYEGVSPLHF. The CDR3 DNA is TGTGCCAGCAGTTACGAAGGGGTTTCACCCCTCCACTTT.